This is a list of T cell receptor beta chains from one sample in a study of shared clonotypes between healthy human individuals. Assay used: immunoSEQ multiplex PCR; TCRdb lists only in-frame clones, some missing. The repertoire consists of hundreds of thousands of clones, with around 74% occurring once and the leading ten covering 1.5% to 2%. The sequencing input was memory CD4+ T cells sorted from blood. Receptor source: a woman in her 30s in good health. Both conserved end residues are part of each CDR3. D genes are given only for firm matches. The size of a clone is reported for some rows only, either as once, few or many, or as a class for expanded clones.

j_gene: TRBJ1-5; abundance: NA; v_gene: TRBV19; d_gene: NA; CDR3nt: TGTGCCAGTAGTATGACCGGGAATCAGCCCCAGCATTTT; CDR3aa: CASSMTGNQPQHF
j_gene: TRBJ2-1; abundance: NA; v_gene: TRBV30; d_gene: NA; CDR3nt: TGTGCCTGGAGTGGGTCAGATCTTGAGCAGTTCTTC; CDR3aa: CAWSGSDLEQFF
j_gene: TRBJ2-7; abundance: NA; v_gene: TRBV19; d_gene: NA; CDR3nt: TGTGCCAGTAGTTCGATGACGAATTCCTACGAGCAGTACTTC; CDR3aa: CASSSMTNSYEQYF
j_gene: TRBJ2-3; abundance: NA; v_gene: TRBV20-1; d_gene: NA; CDR3nt: TGCAGTGCTGGATGGACAGATACGCAGTATTTT; CDR3aa: CSAGWTDTQYF
j_gene: TRBJ2-7; abundance: few; v_gene: TRBV20-1; d_gene: NA; CDR3nt: TGCAGTGCCGCAATTCTAGTCGAGCAGTACTTC; CDR3aa: CSAAILVEQYF
j_gene: TRBJ2-5; abundance: NA; v_gene: TRBV5-1; d_gene: TRBD1; CDR3nt: TGCGCCAGCAGCTTGGCCTCCAGGGGGTCGGAGACCCAGTACTTC; CDR3aa: CASSLASRGSETQYF
j_gene: TRBJ2-1; abundance: many; v_gene: TRBV5-1; d_gene: NA; CDR3nt: TGCGCCAGCGCCGCTTGGGGTGGGTCAGGAGGAGGTTATGAGCAGTTCTTC; CDR3aa: CASAAWGGSGGGYEQFF
j_gene: TRBJ2-1; abundance: NA; v_gene: TRBV2; d_gene: NA; CDR3nt: TGTGCCAGCAGTACTATGTGGAACGAGCAGTTCTTC; CDR3aa: CASSTMWNEQFF
j_gene: TRBJ1-5; abundance: NA; v_gene: TRBV6-5; d_gene: NA; CDR3nt: TGTGCCAGCAGGTTACAGGCAGGCAATCAGCCCCAGCATTTT; CDR3aa: CASRLQAGNQPQHF
j_gene: TRBJ2-7; abundance: NA; v_gene: TRBV11-2; d_gene: NA; CDR3nt: TGTGCCAGCAGCTTAGATCCCGGACTATGGATTCAGTACTTC; CDR3aa: CASSLDPGLWIQYF
j_gene: TRBJ2-2; abundance: NA; v_gene: TRBV25-1; d_gene: NA; CDR3nt: TGTGCCAGCAGTGCCCAAACAACGAACACCGGGGAGCTGTTTTTT; CDR3aa: CASSAQTTNTGELFF
j_gene: TRBJ2-5; abundance: NA; v_gene: TRBV11-2; d_gene: NA; CDR3nt: TGTGCCAGCAGCTTAGATCGAGGGACCCAGTACTTC; CDR3aa: CASSLDRGTQYF
j_gene: TRBJ2-1; abundance: many; v_gene: TRBV6-4; d_gene: TRBD2; CDR3nt: TGTGCCAGCAGTGACTTTCCAGTTAGCGGGAGGGCCTCAAATGAGCAGTTCTTC; CDR3aa: CASSDFPVSGRASNEQFF
j_gene: TRBJ2-7; abundance: NA; v_gene: TRBV7-9; d_gene: NA; CDR3nt: TGTGCCAGCGTCTTCGGGGCAGGAGCCTACGAGCAGTACTTC; CDR3aa: CASVFGAGAYEQYF
j_gene: TRBJ2-3; abundance: few; v_gene: TRBV4-2; d_gene: NA; CDR3nt: TGTGCCAGCAGCCAAGTTAGCGTTTCCGGAGATACGCAGTATTTT; CDR3aa: CASSQVSVSGDTQYF
j_gene: TRBJ2-1; abundance: many; v_gene: TRBV5-6; d_gene: NA; CDR3nt: TGTGCCAGCAGCCCATTGACCGTTCCCACTCGGGAGCAGTTCTTC; CDR3aa: CASSPLTVPTREQFF
j_gene: TRBJ2-3; abundance: NA; v_gene: TRBV28; d_gene: NA; CDR3nt: TGTGCCAGCAGCGGGTTGCTAACCACAGATACGCAGTATTTT; CDR3aa: CASSGLLTTDTQYF
j_gene: TRBJ1-1; abundance: NA; v_gene: TRBV6-6; d_gene: NA; CDR3nt: TGTGCCAGCAGCAGACCGACCGCTAGCCTGAACACTGAAGCTTTCTTT; CDR3aa: CASSRPTASLNTEAFF
j_gene: TRBJ2-3; abundance: NA; v_gene: TRBV4-1; d_gene: TRBD2; CDR3nt: TGCGCCAGCAGCCAACCTAGCGGGAACACAGATACGCAGTATTTT; CDR3aa: CASSQPSGNTDTQYF
j_gene: TRBJ2-3; abundance: NA; v_gene: TRBV7-2; d_gene: NA; CDR3nt: TGTGCCAGCAGCATAGGACAGACAGATACGCAGTATTTT; CDR3aa: CASSIGQTDTQYF
j_gene: TRBJ2-3; abundance: NA; v_gene: TRBV19; d_gene: TRBD2; CDR3nt: TGTGCCAGTAGTAGACCCAGCGGGGGTGGGGGTACGCAGTATTTT; CDR3aa: CASSRPSGGGGTQYF
j_gene: TRBJ1-1; abundance: NA; v_gene: TRBV7-9; d_gene: NA; CDR3nt: TGTGCCAGCAGGGCGGCGGTCACTGAAGCTTTCTTT; CDR3aa: CASRAAVTEAFF
j_gene: TRBJ2-7; abundance: NA; v_gene: TRBV4-1; d_gene: TRBD2; CDR3nt: TGCGCCAGCAGCCAGGCAACATCTAGCGGGTACGAGCAGTACTTC; CDR3aa: CASSQATSSGYEQYF
j_gene: TRBJ1-4; abundance: NA; v_gene: TRBV6-6; d_gene: NA; CDR3nt: TGTGCCAGCACCCTTCTGGAGGGTAATGAAAAACTGTTTTTT; CDR3aa: CASTLLEGNEKLFF
j_gene: TRBJ2-2; abundance: NA; v_gene: TRBV5-1; d_gene: NA; CDR3nt: TGCGCCAGCAGCTTGGGAGGGGCAGGGCACGCCGGGGAGCTGTTTTTT; CDR3aa: CASSLGGAGHAGELFF
j_gene: TRBJ2-2; abundance: NA; v_gene: TRBV5-4; d_gene: NA; CDR3nt: TGTGCCAGCAGCTTCAGCATTTCGCAGGGTGCCGGGGAGCTGTTTTTT; CDR3aa: CASSFSISQGAGELFF
j_gene: TRBJ1-4; abundance: few; v_gene: TRBV30; d_gene: NA; CDR3nt: TGTGCCTGGAGTGCCACGGCGGGGGGAGGGAAGGAAAAACTGTTTTTT; CDR3aa: CAWSATAGGGKEKLFF
j_gene: TRBJ2-7; abundance: many; v_gene: TRBV27; d_gene: TRBD2; CDR3nt: TGTGCCAGCAGTCAACTCAGCACGGGAGGCTCCTACGAGCAGTACTTC; CDR3aa: CASSQLSTGGSYEQYF
j_gene: TRBJ1-2; abundance: NA; v_gene: TRBV6-5; d_gene: TRBD1; CDR3nt: TGTGCCAGCAGCAAGACAGGGAATGGCTACACCTTC; CDR3aa: CASSKTGNGYTF
j_gene: TRBJ2-3; abundance: NA; v_gene: TRBV10-3; d_gene: NA; CDR3nt: TGTGCCATCAGCGCAGGGGTGAGCACAGATACGCAGTATTTT; CDR3aa: CAISAGVSTDTQYF
j_gene: TRBJ2-3; abundance: once; v_gene: TRBV7-9; d_gene: TRBD2; CDR3nt: TGTGCCAGCAGCGCCAGGCGGGAGGGCACAGATACGCAGTATTTT; CDR3aa: CASSARREGTDTQYF
j_gene: TRBJ2-2; abundance: NA; v_gene: TRBV11-3; d_gene: TRBD1; CDR3nt: TGTGCCAGCAGCCCCGGACAGGGGGCGAACACCGGGGAGCTGTTTTTT; CDR3aa: CASSPGQGANTGELFF
j_gene: TRBJ2-5; abundance: NA; v_gene: TRBV6-1; d_gene: NA; CDR3nt: TGTGCCAGCAGTGAAGACGGCTTGAAAGAGACCCAGTACTTC; CDR3aa: CASSEDGLKETQYF
j_gene: TRBJ1-4; abundance: NA; v_gene: TRBV28; d_gene: NA; CDR3nt: TGTGCCAGCAGTTCCGGGGGAGCAACTAATGAAAAACTGTTTTTT; CDR3aa: CASSSGGATNEKLFF
j_gene: TRBJ1-5; abundance: once; v_gene: TRBV6-5; d_gene: TRBD1; CDR3nt: TGTGCCAGCAGTGAGATCACAGGGGCCCAGCCCCAGCATTTT; CDR3aa: CASSEITGAQPQHF
j_gene: TRBJ1-3; abundance: NA; v_gene: TRBV28; d_gene: NA; CDR3nt: TGTGCCAGCAGCCTATCCCCCAGCACGCTCGGAAACACCATATATTTT; CDR3aa: CASSLSPSTLGNTIYF
j_gene: TRBJ1-4; abundance: NA; v_gene: TRBV5-1; d_gene: TRBD1; CDR3nt: TGCGCCGGCCGGGACAGGGCATGCGTCCTTGAAAAACTGTTTTTT; CDR3aa: CAGRDRACVLEKLFF
j_gene: TRBJ2-3; abundance: NA; v_gene: TRBV7-8; d_gene: NA; CDR3nt: TGTGCCAGCAGAAGGAGAGGGGTGAGCACAGATACGCAGTATTTT; CDR3aa: CASRRRGVSTDTQYF
j_gene: TRBJ2-5; abundance: NA; v_gene: TRBV5-1; d_gene: TRBD2; CDR3nt: TGCGCCAGCAGCTTGCTTACTAGCGAACAAGAGACCCAGTACTTC; CDR3aa: CASSLLTSEQETQYF
j_gene: TRBJ2-1; abundance: NA; v_gene: TRBV7-2; d_gene: NA; CDR3nt: TGTGCCAGCAGCTTAGATAGCGCGCGTGAGCAGTTCTTC; CDR3aa: CASSLDSAREQFF
j_gene: TRBJ2-1; abundance: NA; v_gene: TRBV10-1; d_gene: TRBD1; CDR3nt: TGCGCCAGCAGTGAGCCAAACAGGGGGCGCGATGAGCAGTTCTTC; CDR3aa: CASSEPNRGRDEQFF
j_gene: TRBJ2-7; abundance: NA; v_gene: TRBV29-1; d_gene: NA; CDR3nt: TGCAGCTCCGGGCGGTTCTCCTACGAGCAGTACTTC; CDR3aa: CSSGRFSYEQYF
j_gene: TRBJ2-7; abundance: NA; v_gene: TRBV7-8; d_gene: TRBD2; CDR3nt: TGTGCCAGCAGCTTTGTGACTAGCGGGAATCTCTACGAGCAGTACTTC; CDR3aa: CASSFVTSGNLYEQYF
j_gene: TRBJ2-4; abundance: NA; v_gene: TRBV28; d_gene: TRBD2; CDR3nt: TGTGCCAGCAGTTGGGAGGGGTTCGGCAAAAACATTCAGTACTTC; CDR3aa: CASSWEGFGKNIQYF
j_gene: TRBJ1-2; abundance: NA; v_gene: TRBV19; d_gene: NA; CDR3nt: TGTGCCAGTAGTCCTCGACCGGACGGGAACACCGGCTACACCTTC; CDR3aa: CASSPRPDGNTGYTF
j_gene: TRBJ1-1; abundance: once; v_gene: TRBV15; d_gene: NA; CDR3nt: TGTGCCACCAGCAACACCAGGAACACTGAAGCTTTCTTT; CDR3aa: CATSNTRNTEAFF
j_gene: TRBJ2-7; abundance: few; v_gene: TRBV25-1; d_gene: NA; CDR3nt: TGTGCCAGCAGTGGGCGGGGCAGGCCGTTTGGGGACGAGCAGTACTTC; CDR3aa: CASSGRGRPFGDEQYF
j_gene: TRBJ1-5; abundance: NA; v_gene: TRBV10-3; d_gene: NA; CDR3nt: TGTGCCATCAGGGACCGGGCCCCAGAACAGCCCCAGCATTTT; CDR3aa: CAIRDRAPEQPQHF
j_gene: TRBJ2-2; abundance: NA; v_gene: TRBV25-1; d_gene: NA; CDR3nt: TGTGCCAGCAGTGATCGGGGCTATACAGACACCGGGGAGCTGTTTTTT; CDR3aa: CASSDRGYTDTGELFF
j_gene: TRBJ1-2; abundance: many; v_gene: TRBV7-2; d_gene: NA; CDR3nt: TGTGCCAGCAGCTCAGACAGGTTTGGCTACACCTTC; CDR3aa: CASSSDRFGYTF
j_gene: TRBJ1-1; abundance: NA; v_gene: TRBV2; d_gene: NA; CDR3nt: TGTGCCAGCAGGGGTGACACTGAAGCTTTCTTT; CDR3aa: CASRGDTEAFF
j_gene: TRBJ2-2; abundance: once; v_gene: TRBV5-1; d_gene: TRBD2; CDR3nt: TGCGCCAGCAGCTTGACTAGCGGGAGGGACACCGGGGAGCTGTTTTTT; CDR3aa: CASSLTSGRDTGELFF
j_gene: TRBJ1-2; abundance: NA; v_gene: TRBV28; d_gene: TRBD1; CDR3nt: TGTGCCTCCTCCCGACAGGGGGGAGGCTACACCTTC; CDR3aa: CASSRQGGGYTF